Below are 27 T cell receptor beta chains sequenced from a single sample in a study of CD8 T cells in Susac syndrome. RNA amounts of roughly 0.45 to 1 ug underwent reverse transcription with random hexamers. MiXCR was run by TCRdb on the immunoSEQ multiplex PCR reads, yielding one entry per CDR3 protein. The repertoire consists of about 280,000 distinct CDR3 sequences, with approximately 84% occurring once and the leading ten covering over 0.095%. The sample consisted of CD8+ T cells from PBMCs. These receptors all come from a human donor with multiple sclerosis.

This clonotype was recorded only once. The rearrangement joins TRBV4-1 to TRBJ1-1; D is uncertain. V was cut by 8 bases and J by 5 bases, with 18 bases left in between. This CDR3 comprises 14 residues. CDR1 and CDR2 (germline): MGHRA, YSYEKL. For the CDR3, the DNA is TGCGCCAGCGCCGAAAGGGTGGGGAGGACTGAAGCTTTCTTT. Encoded protein: CASAERVGRTEAFF.

There are a few counts of this clonotype. This rearrangement joins TRBV20-1 to TRBJ1-2; no definite D call. Trimming pared 6 bases from V and 2 bases from J, leaving 13 bases between. The CDR3 extends over 13 amino acids. Germline values: CDR1 DFQATT, CDR2 SNEGSKA (reference sequence). The CDR3 sequence: CSAAGRKNYGYTF. Written as DNA, the CDR3 is TGCAGTGCGGCAGGACGGAAGAACTATGGCTACACCTTC.

This rearrangement joins TRBV5-6 to TRBJ1-1, with D perhaps TRBD1 (5 bases). This CDR3 spans 15 amino acids. Trimming left V 5 bases short and J 3 bases short, with 17 bases between. CDR1 SGHDT and CDR2 YYEEEE come from the germline V gene. For the CDR3, the DNA is TGTGCCAGCAGTGGTCTGGCCTTAGGGGACACTGAAGCTTTCTTT. Its translation is CASSGLALGDTEAFF.

The chain recombines TRBV20-1 with TRBJ2-3, with TRBD2 matching over 10 bases. This CDR3 spans 16 amino acids. From germline, CDR1 is DFQATT and CDR2 SNEGSKA (reference sequence). V was clipped by 0 bases and J by 4 bases; unmatched bases: 7. As DNA, the CDR3 is TGCAGTGCTAGAGACCTTAGCGGGAGGTTGGCAGATACGCAGTATTTT. Translating it yields CSARDLSGRLADTQYF.

The rearrangement joins TRBV28 to TRBJ2-5; D possibly uses TRBD1 or TRBD2 (5 bases each). CDR1 is MDHEN and CDR2 is SYDVKM in the germline V gene. The CDR3 consists of 12 residues. With 6 bases removed from V and 7 bases from J, the gap between germline ends came to 12 bases. CDR3 coding DNA: TGTGCCAGCAGGTCGGGGACCAGGACCCAGTACTTC. Its translation is CASRSGTRTQYF.

In regard to this clonotype: Mismatch with germline at one junction end may stem from a read error. The rearrangement links TRBV12-3 or TRBV12-4 to TRBJ1-1; D uncertain. The CDR3 is 12 residues long. The chain's CDR3 is CAGSLAVYEAFF. The DNA for the CDR3 is TGTGCCGGCAGTTTAGCTGTATATGAAGCTTTCTTT.

The chain employs TRBV7-8 and TRBJ2-7; 9 positions match TRBD2. The CDR3 runs to 15 residues. CDR1 SGHVS and CDR2 FQNEAQ come from the germline V gene. Trimming cost V 5 bases and J 0 bases; bases outside gene matches: 5. The CDR3 loop is CASSQEREDSYEQYF. The CDR3 region has the DNA TGTGCCAGCAGCCAAGAGCGGGAGGACTCCTACGAGCAGTACTTC.

This chain links TRBV19 with TRBJ2-1; 8 bases fit TRBD1. V shed 7 bases and J 6 bases; nucleotides not matched to a gene: 8. The germline gives CDR1 LNHDA, CDR2 SQIVND (reference sequence). This CDR3 has 14 amino acids. DNA for the CDR3: TGTGCCAGTACCGGACAGGGAATAGGCAATGAGCAGTTCTTC. This encodes CASTGQGIGNEQFF.

This chain joins TRBV27 and TRBJ1-2; D call uncertain. CDR1 MNHEY and CDR2 SMNVEV come from the germline V gene (reference sequence). Between the trimmed V and J ends, which lost 4 bases and 8 bases, there was a span of 20 bases. The CDR3 covers 15 residues. The CDR3 DNA sequence: TGTGCCAGCAGTTCCCGCCGGGGTCTTACTGGGGGCTACACCTTC. It yields the protein CASSSRRGLTGGYTF.

The chain employs TRBV27 and TRBJ2-7, with 7 bases matching TRBD1. V trimming: 6 bases; J trimming: 3 bases; junction bases outside the gene matches: 8. The CDR3 is 14 residues long. Germline CDR1 MNHEY, CDR2 SMNVEV (reference sequence). In DNA form, the CDR3 reads TGTGCCAGCAGAACAGGGGCGAAGTACTACGAGCAGTACTTC. Its protein is CASRTGAKYYEQYF.

Remarks on this clonotype: Germline and junction disagree at one end, which may indicate a read error. This chain links TRBV5-4 with TRBJ2-7, with 10 nucleotides matching TRBD1. The length of the CDR3 is 15 residues. Germline CDR1 is SGHNT and CDR2 is YYREEE (reference sequence). CDR3 DNA sequence: TGTGCCAGCAGGTTGGGGACAGGGGAATCCTACGAGCAGTACTTC. This encodes CASRLGTGESYEQYF.

The gene calls are TRBV7-9 and TRBJ2-7; 10 nucleotides match TRBD2. Germline V gene sequence: CDR1 SEHNR, CDR2 FQNEAQ (reference sequence). Germline trimming cut 5 bases from V and 7 bases from J; bases unmatched to any gene: 11. CDR3 size: 15 residues. The CDR3 DNA reads as TGTGCCAGCAGCATCTTAGCGGGAGGCCCCTGGGAGCAGTACTTC. It is translated as CASSILAGGPWEQYF.

CDR3 DNA: TGCAGTGCTATCGCCGCGGGACAGTCCAACAATGAGCAGTTCTTC. It yields the protein CSAIAAGQSNNEQFF. The chain employs TRBV20-1 and TRBJ2-1; D may be TRBD1 (7 bases). V lost 4 bases and J lost 5, with 18 bases in between. Germline lookup yields CDR1 DFQATT and CDR2 SNEGSKA (reference sequence). The CDR3 runs 15 residues.

Only one count was recorded for this clonotype. The chain uses TRBV29-1 and TRBJ1-2, with 7 positions matching TRBD1. CDR3 length: 14 amino acids. Unmatched junction bases numbered 10, after V lost 7 bases and J lost 2 bases. Germline V lookup: CDR1 SQVTM, CDR2 ANQGSEA. In nucleotides, the CDR3 is TGCAGCGGCTCGGGGGGACAGACGAACTATGGCTACACCTTC. It yields the protein CSGSGGQTNYGYTF.

This sequence joins TRBV11-2 and TRBJ2-2; TRBD2 might be the D (11 bases). V gave up 5 bases and J gave up 5 bases, with 39 bases separating them. The CDR3 extends over 23 amino acids. CDR1 is SGHAT and CDR2 is FQNNGV in the germline V gene. The CDR3 DNA reads as TGTGCCAGCAGCATCTGGGACAGGGGCGAACTCTTACTAGCGGGAGATAGGACCGGGGAGCTGTTTTTT. This translates into CASSIWDRGELLLAGDRTGELFF.

This clonotype was observed a handful of times. The DNA for the CDR3 is TGTGCCAGCAGCCAAGATCGGTCCGGGGAGCTGTTTTTT. The encoded protein is CASSQDRSGELFF. The rearrangement uses TRBV3-1 and TRBJ2-2, with no clear D. The germline gives CDR1 LGHDT, CDR2 YNNKEL (reference sequence). Between the trimmed V and J ends, which lost 0 bases and 6 bases, there was a span of 5 bases. The CDR3 spans 13 residues.

The chain recombines TRBV11-2 with TRBJ2-5; 7 nucleotides line up with TRBD2. This CDR3 has 15 residues. Trimming cost V 5 bases and J 0 bases; bases outside gene matches: 6. Germline values: CDR1 SGHAT, CDR2 FQNNGV. CDR3 residues: CASSPTGRYQETQYF. CDR3 sequence (DNA): TGTGCCAGCAGCCCCACCGGGAGGTACCAAGAGACCCAGTACTTC. The complete variable domain, with remaining parts taken from reference TRBV11-2 and TRBJ2-5, reads EAGVAQSPRYKIIEKRQSVAFWCNPISGHATLYWYQQILGQGPKLLIQFQNNGVVDDSQLPKDRFSAERLKGVDSTLKIQPAKLEDSAVYLCASSPTGRYQETQYFGPGTRLLVL.

This chain links TRBV30 with TRBJ2-7; 7 bases map to TRBD1. With 3 bases clipped from V and 2 bases from J, the junction kept 4 bases outside the gene matches. The CDR3 covers 13 residues. Per the germline V gene, CDR1 is GTSNPN and CDR2 is SVGIG (reference sequence). The CDR3 DNA follows: TGTGCCTGGAGCGCAACAGGGGCCTACGAGCAGTACTTC. The encoded protein is CAWSATGAYEQYF.

The V gene is TRBV12-3 or TRBV12-4, the J gene TRBJ2-7, with TRBD2 identical over 8 bases. With V trimmed by 3 bases and J by 3 bases, 10 bases remained unmatched. CDR3 length equals 16 residues. Here the CDR3 DNA reads TGTGCCAGCAGTTTCGGCTCGCGGGAGGCCTTCTACGAGCAGTACTTC. Its protein product is CASSFGSREAFYEQYF.

This chain uses TRBV20-1 with TRBJ1-6, with D unresolved. Per germline, CDR1 DFQATT and CDR2 SNEGSKA (reference sequence). V dropped 0 bases and J dropped 0 bases, with 12 bases sitting between them. The CDR3 loop spans 17 amino acids. CDR3: CSARDFTASSYNSPLHF. As DNA, the CDR3 is TGCAGTGCTAGAGATTTTACGGCTAGCTCCTATAATTCACCCCTCCACTTT.

This sequence joins TRBV5-4 and TRBJ2-3; TRBD2 matches at 7 bases. V trimming: 4 bases; J trimming: 2 bases; junction bases outside the gene matches: 7. Germline V CDR1 and CDR2: SGHNT, YYREEE (reference sequence). The CDR3 consists of 15 residues. CDR3 loop: CASSPGGSLTDTQYF. In nucleotides, the CDR3 is TGTGCCAGCAGCCCTGGCGGGAGTCTCACAGATACGCAGTATTTT.

The chain has TRBV27 and TRBJ2-3, with D unclear. CDR1 and CDR2 from the germline V gene are MNHEY and SMNVEV (reference sequence). V shed 5 bases and J shed 8 bases, with 20 bases lying between them. The CDR3 length is 15 residues. In DNA, the CDR3 is TGTGCCAGCAGTCCCCCAACGACTGGTCTGGCTACGCAGTATTTT. It translates to CASSPPTTGLATQYF.

This clonotype occurred once. The J gene is TRBJ1-3, the V gene TRBV27; the D is unclear. This CDR3 is built from 15 residues. The V end was cut by 1 base, the J end by 2 bases, with 9 bases between. CDR1 and CDR2 (germline): MNHEY, SMNVEV (reference sequence). The CDR3 spells CASSLLIGTGNTIYF. CDR3 DNA sequence: TGTGCCAGCAGTTTATTGATAGGAACTGGAAACACCATATATTTT.

The chain is built from TRBV10-3 and TRBJ2-3, with TRBD1 matching 10 bases. Trimming removed 10 bases from V and 4 bases from J; junction bases left unmatched: 5. The germline gives CDR1 ENHRY, CDR2 SYGVKD. This CDR3 contains 13 residues. As DNA, the CDR3 is TGTGCCACCTCTGGGACAGGGGCAGATACGCAGTATTTT. Encoded protein: CATSGTGADTQYF.

The chain employs TRBV7-6 and TRBJ2-5; 10 nucleotides match TRBD2. Germline lookup yields CDR1 SGHVS and CDR2 FNYEAQ. This CDR3 has 17 residues. Losses at the gene ends were 5 bases for V and 8 bases for J; bases not matched to a gene: 17. Here the CDR3 reads CASSMFPASGSSSTQYF. The CDR3 DNA reads TGTGCCAGCAGCATGTTCCCAGCTAGCGGGAGCTCTAGCACCCAGTACTTC.

The chain has TRBV6-1 and TRBJ1-5; no firm D call. With 6 bases removed from V and 0 bases from J, the gap between germline ends came to 15 bases. Germline-derived CDR1 and CDR2 are MNHNS and SASEGT. The CDR3 sequence is 16 residues long. This CDR3 is CASRPGPPYSNQPQHF. The CDR3 nucleotides read TGTGCCAGCAGACCGGGTCCCCCATATAGCAATCAGCCCCAGCATTTT.

The chain recombines TRBV18 with TRBJ1-1; 7 bases line up with TRBD1. From germline, CDR1 is KGHSH and CDR2 LQKENI. With V trimmed by 3 bases and J by 5 bases, 12 bases remained unmatched. The CDR3 sequence is 16 residues long. The CDR3 region has the DNA TGTGCCAGCTCACCTAAGACAGGGTTTCGGAGGACTGAAGCTTTCTTT. Translated: CASSPKTGFRRTEAFF.